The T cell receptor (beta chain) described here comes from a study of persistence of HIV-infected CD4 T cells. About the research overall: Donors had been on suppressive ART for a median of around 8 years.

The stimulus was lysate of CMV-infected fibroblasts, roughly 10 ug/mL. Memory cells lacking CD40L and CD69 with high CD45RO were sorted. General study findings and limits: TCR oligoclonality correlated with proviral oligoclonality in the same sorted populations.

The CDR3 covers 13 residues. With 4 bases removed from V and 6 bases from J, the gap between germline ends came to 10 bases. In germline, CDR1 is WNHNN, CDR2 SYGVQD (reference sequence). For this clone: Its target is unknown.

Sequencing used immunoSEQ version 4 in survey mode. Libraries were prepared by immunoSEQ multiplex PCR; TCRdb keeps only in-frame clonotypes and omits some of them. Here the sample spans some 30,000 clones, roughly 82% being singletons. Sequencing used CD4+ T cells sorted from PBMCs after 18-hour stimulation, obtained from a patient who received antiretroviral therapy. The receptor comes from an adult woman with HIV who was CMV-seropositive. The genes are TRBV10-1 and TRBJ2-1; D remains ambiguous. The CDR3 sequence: CASSGSPGNEQFF. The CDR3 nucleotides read TGCGCCAGCAGTGGGAGCCCGGGCAATGAGCAGTTCTTC.